This entry describes one T cell receptor beta chain. This sample was taken from a study of blood T cell repertoires in COVID-19. Background on the study: COVID-19 samples, acute and convalescent, were from the United States, Italy and Spain. Sources were T cells, B-cell-depleted T cells, or PBMCs; the material itself was cDNA or gDNA.

Recruited during active infection, patients (from Seattle) were subsequently followed longitudinally. TCRdb's copy holds only in-frame clones and misses some; the assay was immunoSEQ multiplex PCR. The sample consists of approximately 290,000 clones, 90% to 95% of them appearing once. Germline V gives CDR1 KGHDR, CDR2 SFDVKD. Trimming at V came to 9 bases and at J to 7 bases, leaving 17 bases not matched to a gene. The CDR3 contains 16 residues. Sequencing was performed on peripheral blood. J is TRBJ2-1 and V is TRBV24-1, with 7 bases that match TRBD2. This TCR was sampled from a woman aged 30 to 39 with COVID-19, enrolled during active disease. The CDR3 loop is CATAASASGGVNEQFF. DNA for the CDR3: TGTGCCACCGCCGCCTCTGCTAGCGGAGGAGTTAATGAGCAGTTCTTC.